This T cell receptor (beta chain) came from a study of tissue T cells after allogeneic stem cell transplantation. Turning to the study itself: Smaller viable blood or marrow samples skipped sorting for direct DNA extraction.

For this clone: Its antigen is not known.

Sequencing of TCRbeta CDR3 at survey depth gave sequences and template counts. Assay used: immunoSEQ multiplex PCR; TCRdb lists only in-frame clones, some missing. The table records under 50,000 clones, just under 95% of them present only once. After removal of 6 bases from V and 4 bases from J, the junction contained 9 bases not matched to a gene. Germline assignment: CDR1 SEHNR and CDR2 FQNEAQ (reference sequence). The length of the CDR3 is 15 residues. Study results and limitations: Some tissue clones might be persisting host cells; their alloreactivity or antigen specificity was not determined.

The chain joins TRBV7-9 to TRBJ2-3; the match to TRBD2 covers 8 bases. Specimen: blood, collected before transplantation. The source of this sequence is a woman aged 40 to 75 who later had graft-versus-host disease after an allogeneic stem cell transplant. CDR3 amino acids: CASRPNSGKSDTQYF. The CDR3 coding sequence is TGTGCCAGCAGACCAAATAGCGGGAAGTCAGATACGCAGTATTTT. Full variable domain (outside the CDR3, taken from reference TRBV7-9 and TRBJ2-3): DTGVSQNPRHKITKRGQNVTFRCDPISEHNRLYWYRQTLGQGPEFLTYFQNEAQLEKSRLLSDRFSAERPKGSFSTLEIQRTEQGDSAMYLCASRPNSGKSDTQYFGPGTRLTVL.